This TCR beta chain was retrieved from a study of T-cell reconstitution after alpha-beta-depleted transplantation in children. This clonotype appeared many times. Its antigen is not identified. Overall study findings and caveats: The study reportedly traced alpha-beta T cells about two months after transplant to several hundred expanded graft clones. When one year had passed after transplant, most T-cell counts and diversity came from newly produced T cells. Recipient T cells and thymic progenitors that survived were the source of the high TCRbeta diversity seen at day 60 in some patients.

This CDR3 has 13 residues. The V gene's germline CDR1 is SGHAT and CDR2 FQDESV (reference sequence). The V and J ends lost 0 bases and 8 bases respectively, with 8 bases between them. As it was prepared, the TCRbeta library received unique molecular identifiers. MiXCR was run by TCRdb on the PCR reads, yielding one entry per CDR3 protein. The sample shows hundreds of thousands of distinct CDR3 sequences, approximately 8.4% of them seen only once. The rearrangement links TRBV11-1 to TRBJ1-5; D remains unclear. The receptor was derived from a male patient between 2 and 10 years old who had a stem cell transplant for acute myeloid leukemia, so the T cells may come from the graft donor. This specimen was PBMCs, mostly from graft donor cells, taken 360 days after TCRalphabeta/CD19-depleted stem cell transplant. Here the CDR3 DNA reads TGTGCCAGCAGCTTAGCTCCGGTTAAGCCCCAGCATTTT. Residues: CASSLAPVKPQHF. Supplemented by reference TRBV11-1 and TRBJ1-5, the full variable domain reads EAEVAQSPRYKITEKSQAVAFWCDPISGHATLYWYRQILGQGPELLVQFQDESVVDDSQLPKDRFSAERLKGVDSTLKIQPAELGDSAMYLCASSLAPVKPQHFGDGTRLSIL.